Listed below are T cell receptor beta chains from one sample, sequenced in a study of blood T cell repertoires in COVID-19. TCRdb's table, derived via immunoSEQ multiplex PCR, lists solely in-frame clones and lacks some. The sample includes a few hundred thousand clones, about nine tenths of them seen just once. Sequencing was carried out using peripheral blood. Every receptor here comes from a woman aged 40 to 50 who had recovered from COVID-19. The conserved cysteine and the conserved F or W are not part of the CDR3 here. Clone sizes are given selectively: once, few, many, or a class where the clone is expanded.

CDR3 protein: ASRWGTSEYEQY
clone size: .
V gene: TRBV6-5

CDR3 protein: ASARADRGILGQY
clone size: .
V gene: TRBV11-2

CDR3 protein: ASSQEGAGGPRLRF
clone size: .
V gene: TRBV4-1

CDR3 protein: ASSLLRGSDQETQY
clone size: .
V gene: TRBV5-1

CDR3 protein: AISGTGAGGGNTIY
clone size: .
V gene: TRBV10-3

CDR3 protein: ASSRFGGEQEKLF
clone size: .
V gene: TRBV7-9

CDR3 protein: ASSYSTPQGTQPQH
clone size: .
V gene: TRBV6-5

CDR3 protein: ASALGGLPQEQY
clone size: .
V gene: TRBV5-1

CDR3 protein: STEGTGGETQY
clone size: once
V gene: TRBV29-1

CDR3 protein: ASSLVGGERNNEQF
clone size: .
V gene: TRBV28

CDR3 protein: ASSQGLQGRTGANVLT
clone size: .
V gene: TRBV4-1

CDR3 protein: ASSRRDTGYT
clone size: .
V gene: TRBV19

CDR3 protein: ASSLAQGSYNEQF
clone size: .
V gene: TRBV5-4

CDR3 protein: ASSLVFSGSSYNEQF
clone size: .
V gene: TRBV11-2

CDR3 protein: SVRASGISAETQY
clone size: .
V gene: TRBV29-1

CDR3 protein: SVEDQTSNTEAF
clone size: .
V gene: TRBV29-1

CDR3 protein: ASTSTGGRKTQY
clone size: .
V gene: TRBV19

CDR3 protein: ASSYFLAGNTGELF
clone size: .
V gene: TRBV6-5

CDR3 protein: ASSRQGGGRAVGYEQY
clone size: .
V gene: TRBV27

CDR3 protein: SELTGQGPDTQY
clone size: .
V gene: TRBV29-1

CDR3 protein: ASRKGQGAPY
clone size: .
V gene: TRBV2

CDR3 protein: ASSPLATSGRSDTQY
clone size: .
V gene: TRBV11-2

CDR3 protein: ASGLGGQGLLYGYT
clone size: .
V gene: TRBV12-5

CDR3 protein: ASSGGTAGEARQETQY
clone size: .
V gene: TRBV10-1

CDR3 protein: ASRHSRDENYNEQF
clone size: .
V gene: TRBV27

CDR3 protein: ASRMGQFSSSYNSPLH
clone size: .
V gene: TRBV2

CDR3 protein: ASSPGLNTDTQY
clone size: .
V gene: TRBV5-4

CDR3 protein: ASSEVPTGVGSPLH
clone size: .
V gene: TRBV6-1

CDR3 protein: ASSYSTTSPETQY
clone size: few
V gene: TRBV6-2/TRBV6-3

CDR3 protein: SIRPGGVDEQF
clone size: .
V gene: TRBV29-1

CDR3 protein: ASSWGASGANVLT
clone size: .
V gene: TRBV27

CDR3 protein: ASSIIAGVADTQY
clone size: .
V gene: TRBV19

CDR3 protein: ASSLGGLGEQY
clone size: .
V gene: TRBV2

CDR3 protein: ASSWTSGSYEQY
clone size: once
V gene: TRBV6-5

CDR3 protein: ASSSPTSDVYEQY
clone size: once
V gene: TRBV5-1

CDR3 protein: ASSLPAGGPNTGELF
clone size: .
V gene: TRBV7-3

CDR3 protein: ASSIRRKDMNSYEQY
clone size: .
V gene: TRBV5-6

CDR3 protein: ASSFLTGPNTEAF
clone size: .
V gene: TRBV11-2

CDR3 protein: ASSQTRGPGGSNQPQH
clone size: .
V gene: TRBV28

CDR3 protein: ATSDLDSSDTGELF
clone size: .
V gene: TRBV24-1

CDR3 protein: ASSLVGQTFNYGYT
clone size: .
V gene: TRBV5-1

CDR3 protein: ASSLGPFTDTQY
clone size: .
V gene: TRBV28

CDR3 protein: ASSFVRRDRVSGELF
clone size: .
V gene: TRBV28

CDR3 protein: ASTVLGTSGSENEQF
clone size: .
V gene: TRBV7-8

CDR3 protein: ASSSDELAREKLF
clone size: .
V gene: TRBV7-9